These T cell receptor beta chains were read from a single sample in a study of blood T cell repertoires in COVID-19. Clones were read by immunoSEQ multiplex PCR, and TCRdb kept only the in-frame ones, dropping some. In the table there are hundreds of thousands of clones, 85% to 90% of which are singletons. Sequenced sample: PBMCs or T cells enriched from blood (not recorded which). These receptors all come from a man aged 18 to 30 who had recovered from COVID-19. Each CDR3 is given with its conserved first and last residue. D genes are given only for firm matches. Clone size appears in some rows only: once, few, many, or a class for an expanded clone.

j_call	v_call	d_call	clone_size	cdr3_nt	cdr3_aa
TRBJ2-7	TRBV7-6	TRBD2	NA	TGTGCCAGCAGCCCACAGACTAGCGGGACAACCGAGCAGTACTTC	CASSPQTSGTTEQYF
TRBJ1-6	TRBV27	TRBD1	NA	TGTGCCAGCAGTACGGGACAGGAGTTACGGTCACCCCTCCACTTT	CASSTGQELRSPLHF
TRBJ1-4	TRBV18	TRBD1	NA	TGTGCCAGCTCACCACCCAGGGACAGAAATGAAAAACTGTTTTTT	CASSPPRDRNEKLFF
TRBJ2-7	TRBV9	NA	once	TGTGCCAGCAGCGTAGGAAGGCAGGGTAACGAGCAGTACTTC	CASSVGRQGNEQYF
TRBJ2-7	TRBV18	NA	NA	TGTGCCAGCTCACCTTTGCGTAGCGATTACGAGCAGTACTTC	CASSPLRSDYEQYF
TRBJ1-2	TRBV4-1	TRBD1	few	TGCGCCAGCAGCCAAGGGGACAGGGGGTATGGCTACACCTTC	CASSQGDRGYGYTF
TRBJ2-7	TRBV9	TRBD2	few	TGTGCCAGCAGCGCCGGGACTAGCCCCTCCTACGAGCAGTACTTC	CASSAGTSPSYEQYF
TRBJ2-2	TRBV19	TRBD1	NA	TGTGCCAGTATCCAGGGGGTCCTAAGGGACACCGGGGAGCTGTTTTTT	CASIQGVLRDTGELFF
TRBJ2-7	TRBV3-1/TRBV3-2	NA	NA	TGTGCCAGCAGCACAGGCTTTAGCGAGCAGTACTTC	CASSTGFSEQYF
TRBJ2-5	TRBV21-1	NA	NA	TGTGCCAGCAGCAAGGGGACGGGAGAGGGGCAAGAGACCCAGTACTTC	CASSKGTGEGQETQYF
TRBJ2-2	TRBV4-1	TRBD2	NA	TGCGCCAGCAGTCCCACGGTAGGGGGACTAGCGGGGGCAGGGAACACCGGGGAGCTGTTTTTT	CASSPTVGGLAGAGNTGELFF
TRBJ2-3	TRBV7-3	TRBD2	NA	TGTGCCAGCAGCGTAGCGGGGAACACAGATACGCAGTATTTT	CASSVAGNTDTQYF
TRBJ1-1	TRBV28	NA	NA	TGTGCCAGCATCAAATTGGGTATGGAGGAGAACACTGAAGCTTTCTTT	CASIKLGMEENTEAFF
TRBJ1-5	TRBV28	TRBD1	NA	TGTGCCAGCAGCTTGCGACAGGGAGGACAGCCCCAGCATTTT	CASSLRQGGQPQHF
TRBJ2-2	TRBV9	NA	NA	TGTGCCAGCAGCGTAGCTGGCAGGGAGGACGGGGAGCTGTTTTTT	CASSVAGREDGELFF
TRBJ2-1	TRBV20-1	TRBD2	NA	TGCAGTGCTATACTAGCGGGAGGTATGTTCTTC	CSAILAGGMFF
TRBJ1-6	TRBV4-3	NA	NA	TGCGCCAGCAGCCAAGATATTGGAGAATCACCCCTCCACTTT	CASSQDIGESPLHF
TRBJ2-1	TRBV27	NA	NA	TGTGCCAGCAGTGGCGGGGCCGCGCGTGAGCAGTTCTTC	CASSGGAAREQFF
TRBJ1-1	TRBV30	TRBD1	NA	TGTGCCTACCCCCGGGACAGACATGAAGCTTTCTTT	CAYPRDRHEAFF
TRBJ1-6	TRBV7-9	TRBD1	NA	TGTGCCAGCAGCGAGGGGACAGTTAATTCACCCCTCCACTTT	CASSEGTVNSPLHF
TRBJ1-6	TRBV7-9	NA	once	TGTGCCAGCAGCACCCGGACAGAATCGAGCTCCTATAATTCACCCCTCCACTTT	CASSTRTESSSYNSPLHF
TRBJ2-7	TRBV27	NA	NA	TGTGCCAGCAGTTTTCACAGGGAAAAAGGAAGCTCCTACGAGCAGTACTTC	CASSFHREKGSSYEQYF
TRBJ2-7	TRBV3-1/TRBV3-2	TRBD2	NA	TGTGCCAGCAGCCTTAGCGGGGGGGGAGCCTACGAGCAGTACTTC	CASSLSGGGAYEQYF
TRBJ1-1	TRBV11-2	NA	NA	TGTGCCAGCAGCTTAGGACAAGTTGAAGCTTTCTTT	CASSLGQVEAFF
TRBJ1-5	TRBV28	TRBD1	NA	TGTGCCAGCAGCTTAAGGGGACAGGGGAGCCAGCCCCAGCATTTT	CASSLRGQGSQPQHF
TRBJ2-7	TRBV30	TRBD1	few	TGTGCCTGGAGTTCGGACAGGAACTACGAGCAGTACTTC	CAWSSDRNYEQYF
TRBJ1-1	TRBV30	NA	NA	TGTGCCTGGAGTGTTGGTACGGTACGCGGTGAAGCTTTCTTT	CAWSVGTVRGEAFF
TRBJ2-3	TRBV29-1	TRBD2	few	TGCAGCGTTGCCCCCTCAGCGGGAGACACAGATACGCAGTATTTT	CSVAPSAGDTDTQYF
TRBJ1-1	TRBV18	NA	NA	TGTGCCAGCTCACCAGGACAAGGTAACGAAGCTTTCTTT	CASSPGQGNEAFF
TRBJ1-2	TRBV19	TRBD1	NA	TGTGCCAGTAGTGTGCCGGGACAGGGAGAAGGGGACGGCTATGGCTACACCTTC	CASSVPGQGEGDGYGYTF
TRBJ1-2	TRBV6-1	NA	few	TGTGCCAGCAGTGAAGAGGCGGGGGTCTATGGCTACACCTTC	CASSEEAGVYGYTF
TRBJ2-7	TRBV3-1/TRBV3-2	TRBD2	NA	TGTGCCAGCAGCACTCTCGCCGGGACTAGCGGGGTTTGTTCCTACGAGCAGTACTTC	CASSTLAGTSGVCSYEQYF
TRBJ2-7	TRBV7-9	TRBD2	NA	TGTGCCAGCAGCTCCCCGGAGCGGGGGAACTACGAGCAGTACTTC	CASSSPERGNYEQYF
TRBJ2-7	TRBV19	NA	NA	TGTGCCAGTAGTCCGAGGGGGACATTCGCTCCCTACGAGCAGTACTTC	CASSPRGTFAPYEQYF
TRBJ2-7	TRBV5-1	NA	NA	TGCGCCAGCAGCTGGGGAGAATACGAGCAGTACTTC	CASSWGEYEQYF
TRBJ2-7	TRBV20-1	NA	NA	TGCAGTGCTAGAGGGGTCGGAGGCCAGTACTTC	CSARGVGGQYF
TRBJ2-3	TRBV4-1	NA	NA	TGCGCCAGCAGCCAAGGACTAGGGGTCACAGATACGCAGTATTTT	CASSQGLGVTDTQYF
TRBJ1-6	TRBV7-2	NA	NA	TGTGCCAGCAGCTTAGCGGGCAGGGCTTTTAATTCACCCCTCCACTTT	CASSLAGRAFNSPLHF
TRBJ1-6	TRBV18	TRBD1	NA	TGTGCCAGCTCACCCATCGGGACAGATAATTCACCCCTCCACTTT	CASSPIGTDNSPLHF
TRBJ1-2	TRBV4-1	NA	NA	TGCGCCAGCAGCCAAGATCAAGGAGAGGGCTACACCTTC	CASSQDQGEGYTF
TRBJ2-2	TRBV27	NA	NA	TGTGCCAGCAGTTTTCGGCGGGGGGAGCTGTTTTTT	CASSFRRGELFF
TRBJ2-7	TRBV5-1	NA	NA	TGCGCCAGCAGCTTTGCCCCCACCAGGGAATACGAGCAGTACTTC	CASSFAPTREYEQYF
TRBJ2-1	TRBV19	NA	NA	TGTGCCAGTAGTCTTCCCGGCAATGAGCAGTTCTTC	CASSLPGNEQFF
TRBJ2-5	TRBV11-2	TRBD1	NA	TGTGCCAGCAGCCTCTCGAGGACAGGGCAGGTAGAGACCCAATACTTC	CASSLSRTGQVETQYF
TRBJ2-2	TRBV5-1	TRBD2	NA	TGCGCCAGCAGCCTTAGCGGGGGCACGAACACCGGGGAGCTGTTTTTT	CASSLSGGTNTGELFF
TRBJ2-1	TRBV3-1/TRBV3-2	TRBD2	NA	TGTGCCAGCAGCCAAGTGTTGCTAGCGGGGGGTTACAATGAGCAGTTCTTC	CASSQVLLAGGYNEQFF
TRBJ2-1	TRBV9	TRBD2	NA	TGTGCCAGCAGCGTAGGGGACTATGCCTACAATGAGCAGTTCTTC	CASSVGDYAYNEQFF
TRBJ2-3	TRBV11-2	TRBD2	NA	TGTGCCAGCAGCGCCGCAACTAGCGGGAGCACAGATACGCAGTATTTT	CASSAATSGSTDTQYF
TRBJ2-3	TRBV18	TRBD1	NA	TGTGCCAGCTCACGAGGGGGCCCGGGACAGAACACAGATACGCAGTATTTT	CASSRGGPGQNTDTQYF
TRBJ1-5	TRBV15	NA	NA	TGTGCCACCAGCAGAGGGAGGAATCAGCCCCAGCATTTT	CATSRGRNQPQHF
TRBJ1-5	TRBV6-5	NA	NA	TGTGCCAGCAGTTCCTTTGATTTAGGCAATCAGCCCCAGCATTTT	CASSSFDLGNQPQHF
TRBJ2-7	TRBV30	TRBD1	NA	TGTGCCTGGAGGGCCTGGGACAGGGGGTACGAGCAGTACTTC	CAWRAWDRGYEQYF
TRBJ1-6	TRBV5-1	TRBD1	NA	TGCGCCAGCAGGTTGGGACAGAATAATTCACCCCTCCACTTT	CASRLGQNNSPLHF
TRBJ1-2	TRBV6-1	NA	NA	TGTGCCAGCAGTGAAGGGAGGGGCCCCTTCTATGGCTACACCTTC	CASSEGRGPFYGYTF
TRBJ1-4	TRBV5-1	NA	NA	TGCGCCAGCAGCGCCGCCGACAGCCATAATGAAAAACTGTTTTTT	CASSAADSHNEKLFF
TRBJ2-1	TRBV9	TRBD2	NA	TGTGCCAGCAGCACTGGACTAGCGGGCTACAATGAGCAGTTCTTC	CASSTGLAGYNEQFF